The 27 T cell receptor beta chains in this list originate from one sample, sequenced in a study of cytomegalovirus exposure and HLA in healthy donors. Primers included in the PCR were 60 Vbeta and 13 Jbeta primers. The assay was immunoSEQ multiplex PCR, and TCRdb's table has in-frame clones only and misses some. The table has about 120,000 clones, roughly 76% seen once; the top ten hold more than 2.5%. Sequencing was carried out using PBMCs. The receptors stem from a woman in her forties or fifties in good health and CMV-seronegative.

Comments on this clone: This sample also contains other DNA sequences that code for the same CDR3. The chain combines TRBV28 with TRBJ2-7; D remains ambiguous. The germline V and J ends were trimmed by 2 bases and 2 bases, with 7 bases remaining between them. The CDR3 covers 13 residues. Germline loops: CDR1 MDHEN, CDR2 SYDVKM. The CDR3 DNA reads TGTGCCAGCAGTTTAGCGGAACCCTACGAGCAGTACTTC. Translating gives CASSLAEPYEQYF.

This chain connects TRBV30 to TRBJ1-5, with D uncertain. CDR1 is GTSNPN and CDR2 is SVGIG in the germline V gene (reference sequence). There are 13 residues in the CDR3. Trimming removed 6 bases from V and 3 bases from J, with 12 bases in between. The CDR3 DNA is TGTGCCTGCAAAGACACGAACAATCAGCCCCAGCATTTT. It codes for CACKDTNNQPQHF.

Written as DNA, the CDR3 is TGTGCCAGCAGTCCCCGGACTAGTCCCGAAGAGACCCAGTACTTC. It encodes CASSPRTSPEETQYF. The rearrangement uses TRBV25-1 and TRBJ2-5, with 7 bases aligning to TRBD2. V shed 5 bases, J shed 3 bases, and the junction held 9 bases outside the gene matches. Germline V gives CDR1 MGHDK, CDR2 SYGVNS. The length of the CDR3 is 15 residues.

The V gene is TRBV9, the J gene TRBJ2-1, with 9 nucleotides matching TRBD2. The germline gives CDR1 SGDLS, CDR2 YYNGEE. The CDR3 loop spans 16 amino acids. The ends lost 0 bases at V and 10 bases at J; junction bases unmatched: 11. CDR3 nucleotides: TGTGCCAGCAGCGTAGATCTGGCGGGAGGGGATAGCGAGCAGTTCTTC. It is translated as CASSVDLAGGDSEQFF.

J is TRBJ2-5 and V is TRBV5-1; 8 positions agree with TRBD2. The germline gives CDR1 SGHRS, CDR2 YFSETQ. With V trimmed by 4 bases and J by 5 bases, 13 bases remained unmatched. CDR3 length: 16 residues. The CDR3 DNA sequence: TGCGCCAGCAGCCTGACTAGCGTCTACCTCGGCGAGACCCAGTACTTC. This encodes CASSLTSVYLGETQYF.

The V gene is TRBV12-2, the J gene TRBJ2-1; TRBD1, the table's D call, was not compared with the DNA. TRBV12-2 constitutes a pseudogene. The CDR3 is 10 residues long. CDR3 loop: CASRHVRGFF. CDR3 DNA: TGTGCAAGTCGACATGTAAGGGGGTTCTTC.

The chain joins TRBV7-2 to TRBJ2-7; TRBD1 aligns across 8 bases. Losses at the gene ends were 6 bases for V and 1 base for J; bases not matched to a gene: 2. This CDR3 contains 13 residues. In germline, CDR1 is SGHTA, CDR2 FQGNSA. As DNA, the CDR3 is TGTGCCAGCAGGGGACAGGTTTCCTACGAGCAGTACTTC. Its translation: CASRGQVSYEQYF. Full variable domain (rest looked up from reference TRBV7-2 and TRBJ2-7): GAGVSQSPSNKVTEKGKDVELRCDPISGHTALYWYRQSLGQGLEFLIYFQGNSAPDKSGLPSDRFSAERTGGSVSTLTIQRTQQEDSAVYLCASRGQVSYEQYFGPGTRLTVT.

The chain joins TRBV30 to TRBJ2-1; possibly TRBD2 for D (6 bases). V gave up 1 base and J gave up 7 bases, with 11 bases separating them. CDR3 size: 13 residues. The germline V gene encodes CDR1 GTSNPN and CDR2 SVGIG (reference sequence). This CDR3 is CAWSGGLQNEQFF. DNA for the CDR3: TGTGCCTGGAGTGGGGGACTCCAGAATGAGCAGTTCTTC.

Only a few counts were recorded for this clone. The CDR3 coding sequence is TGTGCCAGCAAACGGGGAAGCACAGATACGCAGTATTTT. Residues: CASKRGSTDTQYF. The chain recombines TRBV28 with TRBJ2-3, with D tentatively TRBD2 (5 bases). This CDR3 has 13 residues. Germline CDR1 MDHEN, CDR2 SYDVKM. V lost 7 bases, J lost 0 bases, and 8 bases lay in between.

The V call is TRBV2, the J call TRBJ1-2, with 10 bases that match TRBD1. This CDR3 is built from 15 residues. Germline-derived CDR1 and CDR2 are SNHLY and FYNNEI. The trim removed 6 bases at V and 8 bases at J, leaving 12 bases unmatched. CDR3 nucleotide sequence: TGTGCCAGCAGGGCCCTCTCCGCGACAGGGGGCGGCTACACCTTC. Its protein is CASRALSATGGGYTF.

The gene calls are TRBV6-6 and TRBJ2-2; TRBD2 matches at 14 bases. CDR1 is MNHNY, CDR2 SVGAGI, per germline (reference sequence). The CDR3 is 16 amino acids. With V trimmed by 6 bases and J by 5 bases, 5 bases remained unmatched. The CDR3 reads CASRGLAGVVTGELFF. The CDR3 coding sequence is TGTGCCAGCAGGGGACTAGCGGGAGTGGTTACCGGGGAGCTGTTTTTT.

The count of this clone is one. The genes are TRBV29-1 and TRBJ2-1, with D unclear. This CDR3 has 11 residues. The germline V and J ends were trimmed by 3 bases and 9 bases, with 9 bases remaining between them. CDR1 is SQVTM and CDR2 is ANQGSEA in the germline V gene. The CDR3 coding sequence is TGCAGCGTTGAGAGGCGGAGTGAGCAGTTCTTC. Amino acids: CSVERRSEQFF.

The V and J genes are TRBV13 and TRBJ1-2; no clear D gene. Germline V lookup: CDR1 PRHDT, CDR2 FYEKMQ (reference sequence). V shed 5 bases and J shed 5 bases, with 18 bases lying between them. The CDR3 covers 15 residues. CDR3: CASSPPPRREYGYTF. Here the CDR3 DNA reads TGTGCCAGCAGCCCGCCCCCACGAAGGGAGTATGGCTACACCTTC. The variable domain in full, with the rest retrieved from reference TRBV13 and TRBJ1-2, is AAGVIQSPRHLIKEKRETATLKCYPIPRHDTVYWYQQGPGQDPQFLISFYEKMQSDKGSIPDRFSAQQFSDYHSELNMSSLELGDSALYFCASSPPPRREYGYTFGSGTRLTVV.

The count of this clone is one. The rearrangement uses TRBV19 and TRBJ2-1; 10 bases line up with TRBD1. The CDR3 length is 15 residues. Germline V gene sequence: CDR1 LNHDA, CDR2 SQIVND (reference sequence). The J segment lost 7 bases and the V segment lost 5 bases, leaving 8 bases of the junction unmatched. CDR3 DNA: TGTGCCAGTAGTGCCGGACAGGGGGAATGGAATGAGCAGTTCTTC. Protein product: CASSAGQGEWNEQFF.

The genes are TRBV30 and TRBJ2-1; perhaps TRBD2 as D (6 bases). Germline V gene sequence: CDR1 GTSNPN, CDR2 SVGIG (reference sequence). The CDR3 covers 15 residues. The germline V and J ends were trimmed by 2 bases and 4 bases, with 15 bases remaining between them. The DNA of the CDR3 is TGTGCCTGGAGTCTGCCTAGCGAAGGTTACAATGAGCAGTTCTTC. It encodes CAWSLPSEGYNEQFF.

The chain carries TRBV7-3 and TRBJ2-6; TRBD1 matches 8 bases. V lost 5 bases, J lost 4 bases, and 7 bases stayed unmatched. Germline-derived CDR1 and CDR2 are SGHTA and FQGTGA. The CDR3 has 16 residues. Here the CDR3 reads CASSRDRGSGANVLTF. DNA for the CDR3: TGTGCCAGCAGCCGAGACAGGGGCTCCGGGGCCAACGTCCTGACTTTC. The full variable domain, in which reference TRBV7-3 and TRBJ2-6 provide the parts outside the CDR3, is GAGVSQTPSNKVTEKGKYVELRCDPISGHTALYWYRQSLGQGPEFLIYFQGTGAADDSGLPNDRFFAVRPEGSVSTLKIQRTERGDSAVYLCASSRDRGSGANVLTFGAGSRLTVL.

As regards this clone: Other DNA sequences in the same sample also yield this CDR3. This chain links TRBV5-1 with TRBJ2-4, with 7 bases aligning to TRBD1. Trimming took 4 bases from V and 4 from J; bases not matched to a gene: 5. The CDR3 has 14 residues. CDR1 is SGHRS, CDR2 YFSETQ, per germline. This CDR3 is CASSPGTDKNIQYF. The CDR3 DNA reads TGCGCCAGCAGCCCTGGGACAGATAAAAACATTCAGTACTTC.

The J gene is TRBJ2-1, the V gene TRBV6-6, with 10 bases lining up with TRBD2. After removal of 4 bases from V and 12 bases from J, the junction contained 12 bases not matched to a gene. There are 15 residues in the CDR3. Germline CDR1 reads MNHNY; CDR2 reads SVGAGI (reference sequence). The CDR3 region is CASSSEIAGGIGQFF. The CDR3 DNA reads TGTGCCAGCAGTTCGGAGATAGCGGGAGGAATCGGGCAGTTCTTC.

The chain recombines TRBV27 with TRBJ2-2, with 9 bases identical to TRBD2. Trimming removed 5 bases from V and 4 bases from J; junction bases left unmatched: 8. The CDR3 has 16 residues. CDR1 is MNHEY, CDR2 SMNVEV, per germline (reference sequence). CDR3 protein: CASSPLAGRFTGELFF. CDR3 bases: TGTGCCAGCAGTCCCCTAGCGGGGAGATTCACCGGGGAGCTGTTTTTT.

The CDR3 spells CASSILAGVGSYEQYF. The CDR3 DNA follows: TGTGCCAGTAGTATCCTAGCGGGAGTTGGCTCCTACGAGCAGTACTTC. The chain joins TRBV19 to TRBJ2-7; 10 positions match TRBD2. Germline CDR1 reads LNHDA; CDR2 reads SQIVND (reference sequence). The length of the CDR3 is 16 residues. Trimming took 3 bases from V and 0 from J; bases not matched to a gene: 5.

V is TRBV5-8 and J is TRBJ1-1; D might be TRBD1 (6 bases). Germline CDR1 SGHTS, CDR2 YDEGEE. Trimming stripped 2 bases from V and 5 bases from J, with 13 bases between. The CDR3 length is 14 residues. The CDR3 here is CASSFQGRGTEAFF. For the CDR3, the DNA is TGTGCCAGCAGCTTTCAGGGGAGAGGGACTGAAGCTTTCTTT.

The chain carries TRBV6-4 and TRBJ1-5, with unresolved D. Germline V gives CDR1 MRHNA, CDR2 SNTAGT. Trimming cost V 3 bases and J 3 bases, with 6 bases left between them. The CDR3 consists of 13 residues. CDR3 residues: CASSEYYNQPQHF. CDR3 nucleotide sequence: TGTGCCAGCAGTGAATATTACAATCAGCCCCAGCATTTT.

The V call is TRBV7-9, the J call TRBJ2-1; a possible D gene is TRBD2 (6 bases). Germline CDR1 reads SEHNR; CDR2 reads FQNEAQ (reference sequence). This CDR3 region has 12 residues. V gave up 10 bases and J gave up 7 bases, with 14 bases separating them. The CDR3 region is CATFGSLNEQFF. CDR3 DNA: TGTGCCACCTTCGGGAGTTTAAATGAGCAGTTCTTC. Drawing the rest from reference TRBV7-9 and TRBJ2-1, the complete variable domain is DTGVSQNPRHKITKRGQNVTFRCDPISEHNRLYWYRQTLGQGPEFLTYFQNEAQLEKSRLLSDRFSAERPKGSFSTLEIQRTEQGDSAMYLCATFGSLNEQFFGPGTRLTVL.

Concerning this clone: Additional DNA sequences in this sample encode the identical CDR3. The chain has TRBV27 and TRBJ1-5; no firm D call. Germline-derived CDR1 and CDR2 are MNHEY and SMNVEV (reference sequence). V dropped 3 bases and J dropped 3 bases, with 3 bases sitting between them. The CDR3 has 12 residues. CDR3 in amino acids: CASSFLNQPQHF. DNA of the CDR3: TGTGCCAGCAGTTTCCTCAATCAGCCCCAGCATTTT.

This clone was observed a few times. This chain links TRBV4-1 with TRBJ2-2, with D maybe TRBD2 (7 bases). This CDR3 is 19 amino acids long. V lost 0 bases and J 3 bases, leaving 20 bases between the germline ends. Germline CDR1 is MGHRA and CDR2 is YSYEKL. CDR3 nucleotides: TGCGCCAGCAGCCAAGATGTTGGGGGCGGGAGAGTTTACACCGGGGAGCTGTTTTTT. Protein: CASSQDVGGGRVYTGELFF.

The CDR3 DNA sequence: TGTGCCAGCAGCATGGGACTAGCGGTCTCCTACAATGAGCAGTTCTTC. It encodes CASSMGLAVSYNEQFF. The genes are TRBV14 and TRBJ2-1; 11 bases map to TRBD2. Germline V lookup: CDR1 SGHDN, CDR2 FVKESK. The CDR3 consists of 16 residues. Trimming took 5 bases from V and 0 from J; bases not matched to a gene: 3.

The J gene is TRBJ2-1, the V gene TRBV28, with D hard to call. The ends were cut back, 7 bases at V and 4 bases at J, with 8 bases in the middle. Germline CDR1 reads MDHEN; CDR2 reads SYDVKM. The CDR3 runs 12 residues. The CDR3 bases are TGTGCCAGCACCTCTCTTTACAATGAGCAGTTCTTC. Its translation is CASTSLYNEQFF.